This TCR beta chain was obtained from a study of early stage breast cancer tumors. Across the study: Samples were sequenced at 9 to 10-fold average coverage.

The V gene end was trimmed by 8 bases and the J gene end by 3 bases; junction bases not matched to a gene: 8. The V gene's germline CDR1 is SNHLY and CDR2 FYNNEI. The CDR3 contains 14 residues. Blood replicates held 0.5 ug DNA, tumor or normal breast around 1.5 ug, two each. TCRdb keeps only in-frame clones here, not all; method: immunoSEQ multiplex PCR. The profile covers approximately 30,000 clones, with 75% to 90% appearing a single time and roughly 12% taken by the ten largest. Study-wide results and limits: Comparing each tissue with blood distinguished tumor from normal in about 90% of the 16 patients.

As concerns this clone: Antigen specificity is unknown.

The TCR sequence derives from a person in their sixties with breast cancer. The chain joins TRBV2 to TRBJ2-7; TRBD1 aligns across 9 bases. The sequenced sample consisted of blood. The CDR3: CASGTGTGNYEQYF. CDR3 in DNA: TGTGCCAGCGGTACCGGGACAGGGAACTACGAGCAGTACTTC. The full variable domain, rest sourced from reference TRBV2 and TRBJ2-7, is EPEVTQTPSHQVTQMGQEVILRCVPISNHLYFYWYRQILGQKVEFLVSFYNNEISEKSEIFDDQFSVERPDGSNFTLKIRSTKLEDSAMYFCASGTGTGNYEQYFGPGTRLTVT.